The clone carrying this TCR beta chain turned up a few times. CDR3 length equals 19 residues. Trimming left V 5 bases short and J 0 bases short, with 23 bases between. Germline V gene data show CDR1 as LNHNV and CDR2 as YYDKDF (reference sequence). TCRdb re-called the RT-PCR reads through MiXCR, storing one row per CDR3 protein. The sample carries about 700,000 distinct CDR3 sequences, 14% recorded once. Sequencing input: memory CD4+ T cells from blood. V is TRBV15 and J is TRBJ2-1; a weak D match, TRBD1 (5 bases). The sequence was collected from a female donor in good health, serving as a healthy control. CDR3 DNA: TGTGCCACCAGCCTGGAAAACTCCTTCCAGGGTAGCTCCTACAATGAGCAGTTCTTC. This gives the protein CATSLENSFQGSSYNEQFF.